The clone carrying this TCR beta chain has only one observation. Its antigen is undetermined. In the PCR, 60 Vbeta and 13 Jbeta primers were used. Sequencing was performed with immunoSEQ multiplex PCR; in TCRdb, only in-frame clones are kept and a portion is missing. Found here are approximately 100,000 clones, 65% to 80% of them singletons; the top ten hold approximately 2.1%. These data come from a study of cytomegalovirus exposure and HLA in healthy donors. Looking at the study overall: Within an early data release were around 87 million unique TCRs drawn from HLA-typed donors. General study results and limits: It was assumed in the presence/absence analyses that sequencing depth was roughly uniform across donors. Most subjects had HLA-A and HLA-B alleles reportedly predicted accurately by TCR beta sequences. Several top significant clusters appeared, in a later analysis, to be linked to common viral pathogens.

Unmatched junction bases numbered 11, after V lost 2 bases and J lost 5 bases. The CDR3 length is 16 residues. The germline gives CDR1 SEHNR, CDR2 FQNEAQ (reference sequence). The sequenced sample consisted of PBMCs. The chain carries TRBV7-9 and TRBJ1-2, with 7 bases identical to TRBD1. This TCR derives from a woman between 40 and 55 years old in good health and CMV-seronegative. The CDR3 coding sequence is TGTGCCAGCAGCTTACTACAGGGGACAAAAACGTATGGCTACACCTTC. Amino acids: CASSLLQGTKTYGYTF. Filled out from reference TRBV7-9 and TRBJ1-2, the complete variable domain reads DTGVSQNPRHKITKRGQNVTFRCDPISEHNRLYWYRQTLGQGPEFLTYFQNEAQLEKSRLLSDRFSAERPKGSFSTLEIQRTEQGDSAMYLCASSLLQGTKTYGYTFGSGTRLTVV.